Below, 32 T cell receptor beta chains from the same sample are listed, as sequenced in a study of T cell responses to AZD1222 COVID-19 vaccine. Using immunoSEQ multiplex PCR, the repertoire was profiled, and TCRdb retains in-frame clones only, with some absent. The data contain 130,000 to 150,000 clones, 75% to 85% of them seen just once; the ten biggest clones take up around 4.1%. Source: peripheral blood, taken on day 0 of MenACWY control vaccination. These receptor sequences come from an adult in good health.

The chain uses TRBV6-4 and TRBJ2-2, with TRBD1 identical over 9 bases. Germline V lookup: CDR1 MRHNA, CDR2 SNTAGT. This CDR3 is 14 amino acids long. The junction had 5 bases not matched to a gene; V was cut back by 6 bases and J by 6 bases. The CDR3 DNA is TGTGCCAGCAGGAGGACAGGGGAGGCCGGGGAGCTGTTTTTT. Its translation is CASRRTGEAGELFF.

This chain connects TRBV19 to TRBJ1-5; 9 positions match TRBD1. CDR1 and CDR2 (germline): LNHDA, SQIVND (reference sequence). The CDR3 is 14 amino acids. V was clipped by 7 bases and J by 9 bases; unmatched bases: 10. The CDR3 is CASTDGTGTWPQHF. The CDR3 bases are TGTGCCAGTACCGACGGGACAGGGACCTGGCCCCAGCATTTT.

J is TRBJ2-3 and V is TRBV4-1; D not resolved. With 0 bases removed from V and 5 bases from J, the gap between germline ends came to 6 bases. The CDR3 spans 13 residues. From germline, CDR1 is MGHRA and CDR2 YSYEKL. The DNA for the CDR3 is TGCGCCAGCAGCCAAGAACCCGTAGATACGCAGTATTTT. Protein product: CASSQEPVDTQYF.

This chain uses TRBV3-1 (or the pseudogene TRBV3-2) with TRBJ2-7; perhaps TRBD1 as D (6 bases). Germline V lookup: CDR1 LGHDT, CDR2 YNNKEL (reference sequence). This CDR3 spans 13 amino acids. V gave up 2 bases and J gave up 10 bases, with 15 bases separating them. This chain's CDR3 is CASSQSRQDAQYF. CDR3 DNA sequence: TGTGCCAGCAGCCAAAGCAGACAGGACGCCCAGTACTTC.

The chain couples TRBV18 to TRBJ1-1, with D possibly matching TRBD1 (6 bases). The germline V and J ends were trimmed by 5 bases and 0 bases, with 16 bases remaining between them. The CDR3 extends over 16 amino acids. CDR1 is KGHSH, CDR2 LQKENI, per germline. This chain's CDR3 is CASSAQAGALNTEAFF. The DNA of the CDR3 is TGTGCCAGCTCAGCGCAAGCAGGGGCTTTGAACACTGAAGCTTTCTTT.

The CDR3 DNA sequence: TGTGCCAGCAGCCCGCCCGGGACAGGGAAAGAGACCCAGTACTTC. Amino acids: CASSPPGTGKETQYF. This rearrangement joins TRBV7-2 to TRBJ2-5, with 9 bases identical to TRBD1. CDR3 length equals 15 residues. Trimming took 5 bases from V and 3 from J; bases not matched to a gene: 7. CDR1 is SGHTA, CDR2 FQGNSA, per germline.

The chain employs TRBV5-1 and TRBJ2-7; maybe TRBD1 (6 bases). The CDR3 is made up of 14 amino acids. Germline V lookup: CDR1 SGHRS, CDR2 YFSETQ. V lost 0 bases, J lost 2 bases, and 9 bases lay in between. The CDR3 coding sequence is TGCGCCAGCAGCTTGGGGGGACAAGCCTACGAGCAGTACGTC. Translating it yields CASSLGGQAYEQYV.

V and J are TRBV5-1 and TRBJ1-6; no clear D gene. V was shortened by 2 bases and J by 13 bases, with 19 bases between the two germline ends. Germline V gene sequence: CDR1 SGHRS, CDR2 YFSETQ. This CDR3 has 15 amino acids. The CDR3 coding sequence is TGCGCCAGCAGCTTCGATTCGGGCGGTCTTTCGCCCCTCCACTTT. Its protein is CASSFDSGGLSPLHF.

This chain joins TRBV6-5 and TRBJ2-7; 10 positions match TRBD1. With 4 bases clipped from V and 2 bases from J, the junction kept 2 bases outside the gene matches. CDR1 is MNHEY and CDR2 is SVGAGI in the germline V gene. The CDR3 is made up of 14 amino acids. The CDR3 sequence is CASSLGQGAYEQYF. The DNA of the CDR3 is TGTGCCAGCAGTTTAGGACAGGGGGCCTACGAGCAGTACTTC.

The chain joins TRBV3-1 (or the pseudogene TRBV3-2) to TRBJ2-5; 8 bases map to TRBD2. Per the germline V gene, CDR1 is LGHDT and CDR2 is YNNKEL (reference sequence). With V trimmed by 4 bases and J by 5 bases, 6 bases remained unmatched. The CDR3 sequence is 14 residues long. In DNA form, the CDR3 reads TGTGCCAGCAGCCCCCGGGGGGGCAGGGAGACCCAGTACTTC. Translation gives CASSPRGGRETQYF.

The chain combines TRBV5-1 with TRBJ2-2; D is undetermined. V lost 0 bases and J lost 1, with 10 bases in between. The length of the CDR3 is 16 residues. CDR1 is SGHRS and CDR2 is YFSETQ in the germline V gene. As DNA, the CDR3 is TGCGCCAGCAGCTTGGTCCCCAGAGGGAACACCGGGGAGCTGTTTTTT. Translation gives CASSLVPRGNTGELFF.

This clone was picked up a small number of times. Here the CDR3 DNA reads TGTGCCAGCAGCTTAGGTTTGGACAGGGGAAGGCAAGAGACCCAGTACTTC. Its protein product is CASSLGLDRGRQETQYF. The chain carries TRBV7-9 and TRBJ2-5; 9 nucleotides align to TRBD1. Trimming removed 1 base from V and 2 bases from J; junction bases left unmatched: 8. Looked up from germline, CDR1 is SEHNR and CDR2 is FQNEAQ (reference sequence). CDR3 length equals 17 residues.

This chain links TRBV2 with TRBJ1-1; D is perhaps TRBD1 (5 bases). CDR1 is SNHLY, CDR2 FYNNEI, per germline. CDR3 length: 15 residues. Trimming pared 3 bases from V and 7 bases from J, leaving 18 bases between. The CDR3 is CASSERGWAGGEAFF. Here the CDR3 DNA reads TGTGCCAGCAGTGAGCGGGGGTGGGCCGGGGGTGAAGCTTTCTTT.

The rearrangement joins TRBV6-2 or TRBV6-3 to TRBJ2-1; TRBD2 matches 10 bases. V trimming: 4 bases; J trimming: 5 bases; junction bases outside the gene matches: 11. The V gene's germline CDR1 is MNHEY and CDR2 SVGEGT. This CDR3 region has 17 residues. CDR3 sequence reads: CASSSPQQRGGDNEQFF. The CDR3 DNA reads as TGTGCCAGCAGTTCTCCTCAACAGCGGGGGGGAGACAATGAGCAGTTCTTC.

In its sample, this clone was seen a few times. This sequence joins TRBV4-1 and TRBJ1-2, with D maybe TRBD1 (6 bases). Germline CDR1 and CDR2: MGHRA and YSYEKL. V lost 0 bases, J lost 4 bases, and 12 bases lay in between. There are 15 residues in the CDR3. DNA of the CDR3: TGCGCCAGCAGCCAAGATCTGAGGGGGGGCTATGGCTACACCTTC. Translation: CASSQDLRGGYGYTF.

This clone has just a few counts. The rearrangement uses TRBV18 and TRBJ1-2, with 10 bases matching TRBD1. The CDR3 has 16 amino acids. The trim removed 6 bases at V and 3 bases at J, leaving 10 bases unmatched. Germline CDR1 and CDR2: KGHSH and LQKENI. CDR3 sequence: CASSPTGTGAHYGYTF. CDR3 nucleotide sequence: TGTGCCAGCTCCCCGACCGGGACAGGGGCACACTATGGCTACACCTTC. Supplemented by reference TRBV18 and TRBJ1-2, the full variable domain reads NAGVMQNPRHLVRRRGQEARLRCSPMKGHSHVYWYRQLPEEGLKFMVYLQKENIIDESGMPKERFSAEFPKEGPSILRIQQVVRGDSAAYFCASSPTGTGAHYGYTFGSGTRLTVV.

The CDR3 nucleotides are TGCAGCGTCGCGACTAGGGGGCTCGAGCAGTACTTC. Its translation is CSVATRGLEQYF. The chain combines TRBV29-1 with TRBJ2-7; a weak D match, TRBD1 (7 bases). The CDR3 length is 12 residues. Deletions cut 6 bases from V and 6 bases from J, with 15 bases between. Looked up from germline, CDR1 is SQVTM and CDR2 is ANQGSEA.

The rearrangement links TRBV12-3 or TRBV12-4 to TRBJ1-2, with a possible D match to TRBD1 (5 bases). The V gene lost 8 bases and the J gene lost 4 bases, with 14 bases spanning the gap. The CDR3 is made up of 13 amino acids. For the CDR3, the DNA is TGTGCCAGCCACGGGCCGGGGGGCTATGGCTACACCTTC. Residues: CASHGPGGYGYTF.

This clone showed up just a few times. The limits of the CDR3 on the DNA are not certain, so only TCRdb's listed CDR3 is given. This chain joins TRBV21-1 and TRBJ1-2; TRBD1 was called by the table and not checked on the DNA. TRBV21-1 corresponds to a pseudogene. The CDR3 sequence runs 17 residues, both termini included. CDR3 sequence: CASSKVGQGAFRYGYTF.

The gene calls are TRBV18 and TRBJ2-1; TRBD2 might be the D (7 bases). The CDR3 is made up of 15 amino acids. V was trimmed by 1 base and J by 6 bases, leaving 13 bases between them. Germline V gene lookup returns CDR1 KGHSH and CDR2 LQKENI. CDR3 loop: CASSPLEGGRNEQFF. The CDR3 coding sequence is TGTGCCAGCTCACCACTGGAGGGGGGGCGCAATGAGCAGTTCTTC.

V is TRBV11-2 and J is TRBJ1-2, with unresolved D. The V gene's germline CDR1 is SGHAT and CDR2 FQNNGV. CDR3 length equals 13 residues. Trimming pared 3 bases from V and 3 bases from J, leaving 8 bases between. The chain's CDR3 is CASSFDAYYGYTF. The CDR3 DNA reads TGTGCCAGCAGCTTTGACGCCTACTATGGCTACACCTTC. The whole variable domain, filled in from reference TRBV11-2 and TRBJ1-2, reads EAGVAQSPRYKIIEKRQSVAFWCNPISGHATLYWYQQILGQGPKLLIQFQNNGVVDDSQLPKDRFSAERLKGVDSTLKIQPAKLEDSAVYLCASSFDAYYGYTFGSGTRLTVV.

This clone was detected once. The CDR3 here is CASSEGVLTEAFF. As DNA, the CDR3 is TGTGCCAGCAGTGAAGGGGTGCTCACTGAAGCTTTCTTT. The genes are TRBV6-1 and TRBJ1-1; no definite D call. This CDR3 region has 13 residues. Trimming took off 1 base at V and 4 bases at J, with 7 bases between the two ends. Germline V gives CDR1 MNHNS, CDR2 SASEGT.

The chain has TRBV2 and TRBJ2-2, with 11 nucleotides matching TRBD1. With V trimmed by 8 bases and J by 8 bases, 10 bases remained unmatched. This CDR3 is built from 15 residues. Germline V gene data show CDR1 as SNHLY and CDR2 as FYNNEI. CDR3 nucleotides: TGTGCCAGCGGGCGGGACAGGGGGTTTAATGGGGAGCTGTTTTTT. It translates to CASGRDRGFNGELFF.

The genes are TRBV3-1 (or the pseudogene TRBV3-2) and TRBJ1-2; D is possibly TRBD1 (6 bases). The CDR3 spans 14 residues. Trimming pared 3 bases from V and 4 bases from J, leaving 12 bases between. CDR1 and CDR2 (germline): LGHDT, YNNKEL (reference sequence). CDR3 in DNA: TGTGCCAGCAGCCAGCCAGGGGCCTCCTATGGCTACACCTTC. Translated, it gives CASSQPGASYGYTF.

The V gene is TRBV4-1, the J gene TRBJ1-4, with D possibly TRBD1 on 6 matching bases. Germline assignment: CDR1 MGHRA and CDR2 YSYEKL. The ends were cut back, 0 bases at V and 7 bases at J, with 15 bases in the middle. The CDR3 loop spans 16 amino acids. For the CDR3, the DNA is TGCGCCAGCAGCCAAGAGAGGGCACAGGGCGTTGAAAAACTGTTTTTT. Protein: CASSQERAQGVEKLFF.

The gene calls are TRBV2 and TRBJ2-7, with D possibly matching TRBD1 (5 bases). Trimming took 9 bases from V and 3 from J, leaving 9 bases between them. Germline V gene sequence: CDR1 SNHLY, CDR2 FYNNEI. This CDR3 region has 11 residues. In nucleotides, the CDR3 is TGTGCCAGTTCAGACAGCTACGAGCAGTACGTC. It specifies CASSDSYEQYV.

The chain links TRBV3-1 (or the pseudogene TRBV3-2) to TRBJ1-1; no reliable D call. The CDR3 has 14 residues. In germline, CDR1 is LGHDT, CDR2 YNNKEL (reference sequence). The V end was cut by 0 bases, the J end by 9 bases, with 14 bases between. The DNA of the CDR3 is TGTGCCAGCAGCCAAGATTTCAACGGCCCACAAGCTTTCTTT. It translates to CASSQDFNGPQAFF.

This rearrangement joins TRBV1 to TRBJ1-5; TRBD1, the table's D call, was not compared with the DNA. TRBV1 is a listed pseudogene. The CDR3 is made up of 17 amino acids. The CDR3 is CTSSQGSDRGGYQPQHF. Here the CDR3 DNA reads TGCACCAGCAGCCAGGGTTCCGACAGGGGCGGCTATCAGCCCCAGCATTTT.

The CDR3: CASSPGMGQETQYF. The CDR3 DNA reads TGTGCCAGCAGCCCTGGGATGGGTCAAGAGACCCAGTACTTC. V and J are TRBV2 and TRBJ2-5; no definite D call. CDR1 is SNHLY and CDR2 is FYNNEI in the germline V gene. CDR3 length: 14 residues. V was cut by 6 bases and J by 2 bases, with 13 bases left in between.

The CDR3 here is CASSSRGMRPQHF. The CDR3 nucleotides read TGTGCCAGCAGTTCCAGGGGAATGAGGCCCCAGCATTTT. The rearrangement uses TRBV28 and TRBJ1-5; the D gene is possibly TRBD1 (6 bases). The CDR3 is 13 residues long. V lost 4 bases to trimming and J lost 9 bases, with 13 bases between them. Germline CDR1 is MDHEN and CDR2 is SYDVKM.

The V and J genes are TRBV3-1 (or the pseudogene TRBV3-2) and TRBJ2-5, with TRBD2 matching 7 bases. Germline V gives CDR1 LGHDT, CDR2 YNNKEL (reference sequence). V shed 5 bases, J shed 0 bases, and the junction held 6 bases outside the gene matches. This CDR3 contains 15 residues. CDR3: CASSTRAGHQETQYF. CDR3 in DNA: TGTGCCAGCAGCACTCGAGCGGGACACCAAGAGACCCAGTACTTC.

The chain's CDR3 is CASSSDSYNEQFF. The DNA for the CDR3 is TGTGCCAGCAGCTCCGACAGTTACAATGAGCAGTTCTTC. The chain links TRBV7-2 to TRBJ2-1; the D gene is possibly TRBD1 (5 bases). The V end was cut by 4 bases, the J end by 4 bases, with 8 bases between. CDR3 length: 13 residues. Germline CDR1 and CDR2: SGHTA and FQGNSA.